This entry concerns a single TCR beta chain. The data originate from a study of PD-L1 blockade in urothelial cancer. In the study overall: Males with bladder-origin urothelial cancer constituted about nine tenths of the roughly 29 patients.

The V gene lost 6 bases and the J gene lost 1 base, with 11 bases spanning the gap. There are 14 residues in the CDR3. Germline lookup yields CDR1 MNHNS and CDR2 SASEGT. Time point noted: peripheral blood 6 weeks after treatment start. Sequenced by immunoSEQ multiplex PCR; TCRdb stores in-frame clones only, minus some. The sample yields 25,000 to 35,000 clones, about 85% seen once. The starting material was PBMCs, obtained around atezolizumab (anti-PD-L1) treatment. J is TRBJ2-3 and V is TRBV6-1, with D perhaps matching TRBD2 (6 bases). The source is a man between 65 and 79 years old with urothelial cancer. The CDR3 sequence: CASREGLGTDTQYF. The CDR3 region has the DNA TGTGCCAGCAGGGAGGGGCTCGGCACAGATACGCAGTATTTT.